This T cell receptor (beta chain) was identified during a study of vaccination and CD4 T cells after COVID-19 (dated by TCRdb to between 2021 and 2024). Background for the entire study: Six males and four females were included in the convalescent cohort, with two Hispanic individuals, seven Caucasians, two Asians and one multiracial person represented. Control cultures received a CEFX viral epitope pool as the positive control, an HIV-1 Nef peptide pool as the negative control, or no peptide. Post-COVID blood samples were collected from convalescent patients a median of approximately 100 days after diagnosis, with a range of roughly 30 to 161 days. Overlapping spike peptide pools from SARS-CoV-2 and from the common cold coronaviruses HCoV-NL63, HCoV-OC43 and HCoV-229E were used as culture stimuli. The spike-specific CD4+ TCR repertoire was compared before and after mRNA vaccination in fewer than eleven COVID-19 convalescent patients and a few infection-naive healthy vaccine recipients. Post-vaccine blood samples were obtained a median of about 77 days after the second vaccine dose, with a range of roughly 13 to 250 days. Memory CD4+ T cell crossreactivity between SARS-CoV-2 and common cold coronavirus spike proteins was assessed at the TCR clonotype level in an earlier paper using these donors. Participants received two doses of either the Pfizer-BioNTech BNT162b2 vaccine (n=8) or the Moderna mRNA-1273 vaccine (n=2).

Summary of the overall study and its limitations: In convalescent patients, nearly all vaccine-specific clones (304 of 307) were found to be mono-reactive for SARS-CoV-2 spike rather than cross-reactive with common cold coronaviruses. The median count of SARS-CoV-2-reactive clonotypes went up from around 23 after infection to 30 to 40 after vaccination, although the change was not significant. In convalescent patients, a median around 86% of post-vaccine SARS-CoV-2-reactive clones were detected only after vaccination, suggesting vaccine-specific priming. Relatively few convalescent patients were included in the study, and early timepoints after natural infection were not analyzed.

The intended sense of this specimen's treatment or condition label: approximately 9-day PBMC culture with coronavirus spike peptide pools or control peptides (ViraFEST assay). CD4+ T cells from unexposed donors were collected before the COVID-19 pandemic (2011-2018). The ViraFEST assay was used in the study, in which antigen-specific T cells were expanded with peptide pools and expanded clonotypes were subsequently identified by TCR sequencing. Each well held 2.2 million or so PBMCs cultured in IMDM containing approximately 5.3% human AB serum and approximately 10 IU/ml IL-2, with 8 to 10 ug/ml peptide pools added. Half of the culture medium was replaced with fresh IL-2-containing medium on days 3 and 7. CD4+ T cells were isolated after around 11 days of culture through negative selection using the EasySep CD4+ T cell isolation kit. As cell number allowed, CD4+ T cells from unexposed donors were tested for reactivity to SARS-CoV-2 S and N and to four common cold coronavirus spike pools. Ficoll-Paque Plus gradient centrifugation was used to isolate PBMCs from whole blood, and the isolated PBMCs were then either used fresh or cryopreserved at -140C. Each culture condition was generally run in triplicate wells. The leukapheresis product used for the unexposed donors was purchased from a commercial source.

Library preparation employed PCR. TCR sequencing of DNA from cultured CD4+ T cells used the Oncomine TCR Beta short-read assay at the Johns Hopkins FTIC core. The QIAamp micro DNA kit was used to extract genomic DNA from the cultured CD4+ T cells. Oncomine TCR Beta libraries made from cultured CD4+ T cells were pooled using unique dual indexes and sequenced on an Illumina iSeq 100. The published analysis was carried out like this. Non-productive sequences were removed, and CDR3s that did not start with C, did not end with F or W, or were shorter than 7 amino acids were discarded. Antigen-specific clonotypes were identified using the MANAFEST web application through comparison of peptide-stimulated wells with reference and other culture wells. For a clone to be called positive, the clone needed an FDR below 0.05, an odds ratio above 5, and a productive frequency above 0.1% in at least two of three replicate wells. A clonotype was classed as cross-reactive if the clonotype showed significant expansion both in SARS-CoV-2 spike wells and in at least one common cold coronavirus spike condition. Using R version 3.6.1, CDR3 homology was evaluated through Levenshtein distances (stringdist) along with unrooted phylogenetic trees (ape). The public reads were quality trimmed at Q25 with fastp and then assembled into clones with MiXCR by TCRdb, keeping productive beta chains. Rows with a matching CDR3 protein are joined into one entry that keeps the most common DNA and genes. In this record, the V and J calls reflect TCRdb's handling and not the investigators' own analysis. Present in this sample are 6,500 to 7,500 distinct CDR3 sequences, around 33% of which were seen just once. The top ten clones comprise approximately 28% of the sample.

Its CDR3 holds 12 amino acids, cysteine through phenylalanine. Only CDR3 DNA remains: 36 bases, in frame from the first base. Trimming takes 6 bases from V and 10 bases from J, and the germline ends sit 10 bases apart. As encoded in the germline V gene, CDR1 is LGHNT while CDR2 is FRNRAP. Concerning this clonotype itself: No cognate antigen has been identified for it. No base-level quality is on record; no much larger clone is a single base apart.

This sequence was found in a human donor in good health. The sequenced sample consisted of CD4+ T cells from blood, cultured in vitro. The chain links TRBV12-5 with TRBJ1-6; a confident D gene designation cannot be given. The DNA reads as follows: TGTGCTAGTGGATTTCCCGGGTCACCCCTCCACTTT. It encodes CASGFPGSPLHF.